Below, 16 T cell receptor beta chains from the same sample are listed, as sequenced in a study of T-cell reconstitution after alpha-beta-depleted transplantation in children. The TCRbeta library was prepared with unique molecular identifiers. TCRdb redid the calling of the PCR reads with MiXCR, one entry per CDR3 protein. Among roughly 610,000 distinct CDR3 sequences listed, roughly a tenth were seen once. Here the sequenced sample was PBMCs from the stem cell graft donor, taken from the stem cell graft. These receptors were collected from a human donor who donated a stem cell graft to a child with acute myeloid leukemia.

The chain has TRBV5-1 and TRBJ1-1; D might be TRBD1 (5 bases). V was shortened by 1 base and J by 2 bases, with 9 bases between the two germline ends. CDR1 SGHRS and CDR2 YFSETQ come from the germline V gene. The length of the CDR3 is 14 residues. The CDR3 sequence: CASSLTGDNTEAFF. The CDR3 bases are TGCGCCAGCAGCTTGACAGGAGATAACACTGAAGCTTTCTTT.

The chain links TRBV12-3 or TRBV12-4 to TRBJ2-1; a possible D gene is TRBD2 (6 bases). V was shortened by 6 bases and J by 7 bases, with 19 bases between the two germline ends. The CDR3 consists of 15 residues. The CDR3 region has the DNA TGTGCCAGCAGCTTCCCCTCGAACCTAGCGAATGAGCAGTTCTTC. It is translated as CASSFPSNLANEQFF.

The chain recombines TRBV20-1 with TRBJ2-1; no definite D call. The CDR3 length is 14 residues. Germline assignment: CDR1 DFQATT and CDR2 SNEGSKA (reference sequence). Trimming took 0 bases from V and 4 from J, leaving 10 bases between them. CDR3 in DNA: TGCAGTGCTAGAGATGGGGTCCTATACAATGAGCAGTTCTTC. It translates to CSARDGVLYNEQFF.

This clonotype was seen only a few times. V usage is TRBV5-1 and J usage is TRBJ2-7; D is undetermined. The CDR3 covers 13 residues. Looked up from germline, CDR1 is SGHRS and CDR2 is YFSETQ. The V end was cut by 0 bases, the J end by 9 bases, with 13 bases between. CDR3 nucleotides: TGCGCCAGCAGCTTGGGGGCAGTCTCAGGGCAGTACTTC. Its translation: CASSLGAVSGQYF.

In this sample, this clonotype turned up a few times. The V and J genes are TRBV6-1 and TRBJ1-1; D not certain. CDR1 and CDR2 (germline): MNHNS, SASEGT. This CDR3 contains 12 residues. V was trimmed by 8 bases and J by 4 bases, leaving 11 bases between them. CDR3 sequence: CASQDGGTEAFF. In DNA, the CDR3 is TGTGCCAGCCAGGACGGTGGCACTGAAGCTTTCTTT.

J is TRBJ2-3 and V is TRBV5-1; D unresolved. CDR3 length: 13 residues. V was cut by 1 base and J by 6 bases, with 9 bases left in between. CDR1 and CDR2 from the germline V gene are SGHRS and YFSETQ. CDR3 DNA sequence: TGCGCCAGCAGCTTGCGACCCCAGGATACGCAGTATTTT. It translates to CASSLRPQDTQYF.

In this sample, this clonotype turned up many times. The chain couples TRBV7-2 to TRBJ1-5, with 8 positions matching TRBD1. The junction had 3 bases not matched to a gene; V was cut back by 1 base and J by 7 bases. The V gene's germline CDR1 is SGHTA and CDR2 FQGNSA. The CDR3 runs to 14 residues. DNA for the CDR3: TGTGCCAGCAGCTTAGGGACAGGGATGCAGCCCCAGCATTTT. Protein: CASSLGTGMQPQHF.

The table lists this clonotype with a few counts. The gene calls are TRBV6-1 and TRBJ2-7, with D possibly called TRBD1 or TRBD2 (5 bases each). This CDR3 contains 16 residues. V lost 5 bases and J lost 3, with 20 bases in between. Germline CDR1 is MNHNS and CDR2 is SASEGT. The CDR3 loop reads CASSPRAGTDYYEQYF. The CDR3 nucleotides read TGTGCCAGCAGTCCCCGGGCCGGGACGGATTACTACGAGCAGTACTTC.

This clonotype was detected many times. This CDR3 is CAISAREAEAFF. The CDR3 DNA reads as TGTGCCATCAGTGCCAGGGAGGCTGAAGCTTTCTTT. The V and J genes are TRBV10-3 and TRBJ1-1, with a weak D call TRBD1 (5 bases). Trimming took off 4 bases at V and 6 bases at J, with 9 bases between the two ends. CDR1 and CDR2 from the germline V gene are ENHRY and SYGVKD. This CDR3 contains 12 residues.

The chain has TRBV30 and TRBJ1-2; 7 bases line up with TRBD1. The CDR3 contains 15 residues. J was trimmed by 7 bases and V by 0 bases; bases with no gene match: 11. Germline assignment: CDR1 GTSNPN and CDR2 SVGIG (reference sequence). The CDR3 is CAWSVRATGAGGYTF. The CDR3 DNA reads TGTGCCTGGAGTGTACGGGCCACAGGGGCGGGTGGCTACACCTTC.

The chain couples TRBV6-2 or TRBV6-3 to TRBJ1-1, with TRBD1 matching over 7 bases. This CDR3 has 15 amino acids. V lost 5 bases, J lost 9 bases, and 15 bases stayed unmatched. The germline CDR1 and CDR2 sequences are MNHEY and SVGEGT. The CDR3 region is CASSTEGGAGTQAFF. CDR3 DNA sequence: TGTGCCAGCAGTACCGAAGGGGGCGCGGGTACTCAAGCTTTCTTT.

A few counts support this clonotype. The chain links TRBV27 to TRBJ2-3; TRBD2 matches at 11 bases. Trimming at V came to 6 bases and at J to 4 bases, leaving 9 bases not matched to a gene. The CDR3 runs to 16 residues. Germline V lookup: CDR1 MNHEY, CDR2 SMNVEV (reference sequence). CDR3 loop: CASSRFSGRAADTQYF. The DNA for the CDR3 is TGTGCCAGCAGCCGATTTAGCGGGAGGGCCGCAGATACGCAGTATTTT.

The chain employs TRBV4-2 and TRBJ2-1; 14 positions match TRBD2. The CDR3 extends over 17 amino acids. V was clipped by 3 bases and J by 8 bases; unmatched bases: 9. CDR1 is LGHNA and CDR2 is YNFKEQ in the germline V gene. As DNA, the CDR3 is TGTGCCAGCAGCCAGGGGACTAGCGGGAGTCGTCAGGATGAGCAGTTCTTC. Translating it yields CASSQGTSGSRQDEQFF.

This clonotype was counted at least ten times. The V and J genes are TRBV21-1 and TRBJ2-1; the DNA was not compared with TRBD1, the D call given in the table. TRBV21-1 is reported as a pseudogene. The CDR3 has 16 residues. CDR3: CASPPPGQCSYNEQFF. In nucleotides, the CDR3 is TGTGCCAGCCCCCCCCCGGGACAGTGCTCCTACAATGAGCAGTTCTTC.

This chain uses TRBV7-9 with TRBJ1-3; D gene ambiguous. The CDR3 loop spans 13 amino acids. CDR1 is SEHNR, CDR2 FQNEAQ, per germline (reference sequence). Trimming took 8 bases from V and 2 from J, leaving 10 bases between them. CDR3 loop: CASQPGPGNTIYF. CDR3 nucleotides: TGTGCCAGCCAACCCGGTCCTGGAAACACCATATATTTT.

The count of this clonotype is one. The chain employs TRBV20-1 and TRBJ2-7; TRBD2 aligns across 9 bases. The CDR3 length is 16 residues. Germline CDR1 DFQATT, CDR2 SNEGSKA (reference sequence). V was pared by 0 bases and J by 7 bases, with 13 bases of the junction left unmatched. CDR3 sequence: CSARDPGSGGIGEQYF. The CDR3, as DNA: TGCAGTGCTAGAGATCCGGGGAGCGGGGGGATCGGGGAGCAGTACTTC.